The 20 T cell receptor beta chains in this list originate from one sample, sequenced in a study of T-cell reconstitution after alpha-beta-depleted transplantation in children (dated by TCRdb to 2016 to 2017). The treatment or condition label on this specimen signifies: allogeneic hematopoietic cell transplantation with graft depleted of TCRalphabeta T cells and CD19 B cells. Library preparation was by PCR. Sequencer: Illumina HiSeq 2500. Molecular barcoding was employed in the preparation of TCR libraries, with unique molecular identifiers being used to normalize TCRbeta repertoire quantification. TCRdb trimmed public reads at Q25 via fastp, called clones via MiXCR and kept in-frame beta chains. Rows are combined by CDR3 protein, so each entry shows the most common genes and DNA. This sample holds almost 250,000 distinct CDR3 sequences; under 30% were observed only once. The ten biggest clones cover 2.6% of the sample.

The sample in question was PBMCs, obtained before TCRalphabeta/CD19-depleted stem cell transplant. The receptors here all came from a girl aged 2 to 10 with Fanconi anemia, due to receive a stem cell transplant.

Many counts were recorded for this clonotype. The V and J genes are TRBV5-1 and TRBJ2-1; 12 bases are shared with TRBD2. The germline V gene encodes CDR1 SGHRS and CDR2 YFSETQ. The J segment lost 5 bases and the V segment lost 0 bases, leaving 12 bases of the junction unmatched. The CDR3 is 19 residues long. In nucleotides, the CDR3 is TGCGCCAGCAGCTTGGCCGTACTAGCGGGAGGAGTGTGGGACAATGAGCAGTTCTTC. Its protein product is CASSLAVLAGGVWDNEQFF.

This chain joins TRBV19 and TRBJ2-3, with D perhaps TRBD2 (7 bases). This CDR3 is built from 17 residues. The V gene lost 5 bases and the J gene lost 4 bases, with 22 bases spanning the gap. Germline-derived CDR1 and CDR2 are LNHDA and SQIVND (reference sequence). In DNA form, the CDR3 reads TGTGCCAGTAGTTGGGGGGGCGGAACGTCAAGAGCAGATACGCAGTATTTT. This translates into CASSWGGGTSRADTQYF.

The chain joins TRBV5-5 to TRBJ2-3; 9 bases align to TRBD2. The CDR3 length is 16 residues. V lost 5 bases to trimming and J lost 2 bases; unmatched junction nucleotides: 9. The germline V gene has CDR1 SGHKS and CDR2 YYEKEE (reference sequence). The CDR3 here is CASRPVGTSFTDTQYF. DNA for the CDR3: TGTGCCAGCAGGCCTGTTGGGACTAGCTTCACAGATACGCAGTATTTT.

This clonotype appeared many times. The chain carries TRBV7-2 and TRBJ2-3; 9 bases fit TRBD1. V lost 10 bases and J lost 1; bases outside the gene matches: 9. CDR3 length equals 15 residues. The germline gives CDR1 SGHTA, CDR2 FQGNSA. DNA of the CDR3: TGTGCCATCCCTACACGGGACAGGGGCACAGATACGCAGTATTTT. The encoded protein is CAIPTRDRGTDTQYF.

This chain joins TRBV20-1 and TRBJ2-7; either TRBD1 or TRBD2 may supply D (5 bases each). There are 13 residues in the CDR3. Germline CDR1 reads DFQATT; CDR2 reads SNEGSKA (reference sequence). The V and J ends lost 5 bases and 0 bases respectively, with 11 bases between them. CDR3 in DNA: TGCAGTGCTCGGGACCTAAGCTCCTACGAGCAGTACTTC. Translation: CSARDLSSYEQYF.

This clonotype turned up a few times. This chain uses TRBV7-3 with TRBJ1-5, with 7 bases fitting TRBD1. Germline V CDR1 and CDR2: SGHTA, FQGTGA. V lost 4 bases to trimming and J lost 6 bases; unmatched junction nucleotides: 3. The CDR3 is 13 amino acids. CDR3 bases: TGTGCCAGCAGCTCGCGACAGGGTCAGCCCCAGCATTTT. This sequence encodes CASSSRQGQPQHF.

This clonotype occurred many times. This chain connects TRBV12-3 or TRBV12-4 to TRBJ2-1; a weak D match, TRBD2 (6 bases). CDR3 length equals 15 residues. The V gene lost 3 bases and the J gene lost 5 bases, with 14 bases spanning the gap. The CDR3 sequence is CASSFPTSGDNEQFF. The CDR3 bases are TGTGCCAGCAGTTTCCCGACTAGTGGAGACAATGAGCAGTTCTTC.

This clonotype was observed at least ten times. This rearrangement joins TRBV12-3 or TRBV12-4 to TRBJ2-7; D gene ambiguous. This CDR3 is 13 amino acids long. V was pared by 3 bases and J by 2 bases, with 8 bases between. The CDR3 loop reads CASSFAEPYEQYF. CDR3 DNA sequence: TGTGCCAGCAGTTTTGCGGAACCCTACGAGCAGTACTTC.

At least ten counts were recorded for this clonotype. J is TRBJ2-5 and V is TRBV12-3 or TRBV12-4; D possibly corresponds to TRBD1 (6 bases). The CDR3 has 13 amino acids. Trimming removed 4 bases at V and 1 base at J, with 7 bases between. CDR3 sequence (DNA): TGTGCCAGCAGTTCGGACAGCCAAGAGACCCAGTACTTC. Protein: CASSSDSQETQYF.

This clonotype has a handful of counts. The gene calls are TRBV12-3 or TRBV12-4 and TRBJ2-3; TRBD2 matches 16 bases. The V gene end was trimmed by 3 bases and the J gene end by 5 bases; junction bases not matched to a gene: 17. The CDR3 loop spans 21 amino acids. The CDR3 nucleotides are TGTGCCAGCAGTTTTGTGGCCCCGGGACTAGCGGGAGGGCTACGTTTAGATACGCAGTATTTT. This sequence encodes CASSFVAPGLAGGLRLDTQYF.

This rearrangement joins TRBV20-1 to TRBJ2-7, with D perhaps matching TRBD2 (5 bases). Trimming cost V 1 base and J 4 bases, with 17 bases left between them. This CDR3 comprises 15 residues. Germline CDR1 is DFQATT and CDR2 is SNEGSKA (reference sequence). Here the CDR3 reads CSARAAGIERYEQYF. CDR3 coding DNA: TGCAGTGCTAGAGCGGCCGGTATTGAGCGGTACGAGCAGTACTTC.

This clonotype was picked up many times. The J gene is TRBJ2-1, the V gene TRBV4-2; D is unresolved. This CDR3 is 13 amino acids long. CDR1 and CDR2 from the germline V gene are LGHNA and YNFKEQ. The V end lost 4 bases, the J end lost 14 bases, and 18 bases lay between the germline ends. The CDR3 sequence is CASSRSGPERKFF. The CDR3 nucleotides are TGTGCCAGCAGCCGTTCCGGGCCCGAACGTAAGTTCTTC.

This clonotype showed up many times. CDR3 region: CASSSATVRGSSGYTF. The CDR3 bases are TGTGCCAGCAGTTCCGCTACAGTTCGGGGGTCTAGTGGCTACACCTTC. The V and J genes are TRBV12-3 or TRBV12-4 and TRBJ1-2; possible D gene TRBD1, 5 bases. The length of the CDR3 is 16 residues. The V gene lost 4 bases and the J gene lost 7 bases, with 22 bases spanning the gap.

J is TRBJ2-1 and V is TRBV20-1, with D maybe TRBD2 (5 bases). CDR3 length: 14 residues. Germline V gene data show CDR1 as DFQATT and CDR2 as SNEGSKA (reference sequence). Deletions cut 5 bases from V and 3 bases from J, with 14 bases between. The CDR3 region has the DNA TGCAGTGCTCGAGGGCAGAGGGTCTACAATGAGCAGTTCTTC. It translates to CSARGQRVYNEQFF.

This clonotype has only a few counts. This rearrangement joins TRBV29-1 to TRBJ2-1, with 9 positions matching TRBD2. The junction had 9 bases not matched to a gene; V was cut back by 4 bases and J by 8 bases. The germline CDR1 and CDR2 sequences are SQVTM and ANQGSEA. The CDR3 sequence is 14 residues long. The CDR3 DNA reads TGCAGCGTTGGTAGCGGGAGCAGGTCCGATGAGCAGTTCTTC. The encoded protein is CSVGSGSRSDEQFF.

This clonotype was detected only a few times. This chain joins TRBV5-1 and TRBJ2-1; 9 bases map to TRBD2. The CDR3 length is 12 residues. Germline-derived CDR1 and CDR2 are SGHRS and YFSETQ. The V segment lost 4 bases and the J segment 10 bases; nucleotides outside the gene matches: 3. Here the CDR3 reads CASSIGLAEQFF. As DNA, the CDR3 is TGCGCCAGCAGCATTGGACTAGCGGAGCAGTTCTTC.

The chain recombines TRBV20-1 with TRBJ2-3; D is uncertain. Per the germline V gene, CDR1 is DFQATT and CDR2 is SNEGSKA (reference sequence). The CDR3 totals 14 residues. V was cut by 0 bases and J by 4 bases, with 11 bases left in between. The CDR3: CSARDLHMADTQYF. In DNA form, the CDR3 reads TGCAGTGCTAGAGATCTCCACATGGCAGATACGCAGTATTTT.

This clonotype was seen many times. The J gene is TRBJ2-1, the V gene TRBV7-6, with a possible D match to TRBD2 (6 bases). The CDR3 spans 15 residues. Trimming pared 5 bases from V and 2 bases from J, leaving 13 bases between. Per the germline V gene, CDR1 is SGHVS and CDR2 is FNYEAQ. The CDR3 DNA is TGTGCCAGCAGCATGGGACTGTCAGCCTACAATGAGCAGTTCTTC. Translated, it gives CASSMGLSAYNEQFF.

The gene calls are TRBV4-2 and TRBJ2-1; 8 bases line up with TRBD2. The germline V gene encodes CDR1 LGHNA and CDR2 YNFKEQ. The CDR3 spans 15 residues. The V gene end was trimmed by 3 bases and the J gene end by 4 bases; junction bases not matched to a gene: 5. In nucleotides, the CDR3 is TGTGCCAGCAGCCAGCCGGGACTAGAGTACAATGAGCAGTTCTTC. Translating it yields CASSQPGLEYNEQFF.

The sample holds a few counts of this clonotype. J is TRBJ2-7 and V is TRBV20-1; tentative D call: TRBD1 (6 bases). CDR1 is DFQATT, CDR2 SNEGSKA, per germline (reference sequence). Trimming cost V 6 bases and J 0 bases, with 12 bases left between them. The CDR3 extends over 13 amino acids. CDR3 in amino acids: CSADRTSSYEQYF. The CDR3 bases are TGCAGTGCAGACAGGACAAGCTCCTACGAGCAGTACTTC.